What follows is one TCR beta chain and its context. The data are from a study of blood T cell repertoires in COVID-19. Germline V gene sequence: CDR1 SGHNT, CDR2 YENEEA. The CDR3 sequence is 12 residues long. V was trimmed by 4 bases and J by 11 bases, leaving 14 bases between them. The method was immunoSEQ multiplex PCR; TCRdb's version includes in-frame clones alone and lacks a portion of them. The repertoire holds about 190,000 clones, under 90% seen once, with roughly a tenth in the top ten. This clonotype originated in a woman of 80 years or more with active or convalescent COVID-19. The sample taken for sequencing was peripheral blood. The chain links TRBV11-3 to TRBJ1-1; TRBD1 might be the D (5 bases). CDR3 region: CASSSDAGGAFF. CDR3 nucleotide sequence: TGTGCCAGCAGCTCAGACGCGGGGGGGGCTTTCTTT. The variable domain in full, with the rest retrieved from reference TRBV11-3 and TRBJ1-1, is EAGVVQSPRYKIIEKKQPVAFWCNPISGHNTLYWYLQNLGQGPELLIRYENEEAVDDSQLPKDRFSAERLKGVDSTLKIQPAELGDSAVYLCASSSDAGGAFFGQGTRLTVV.